These T cell receptor beta chains were read from a single sample in a study of beta chain features in type 1 diabetes. Libraries were prepared by immunoSEQ multiplex PCR; TCRdb keeps only in-frame clonotypes and omits some of them. The sample shows around 160,000 clones, 40% to 60% of them seen only once. The sequencing sample was made of Tregs from blood. These receptor sequences come from a man between 18 and 35 years old in good health. Each CDR3 is given with its conserved first and last residue. A D gene is named only where the DNA matches it firmly. Not all rows give a size; the values are once, few, many and, for expanded clones, a class.

D	size	J	V	CDR3	DNA
TRBD2	.	TRBJ2-1	TRBV6-6	CASALAGNYNEQFF	TGTGCCAGCGCCCTAGCGGGGAATTACAATGAGCAGTTCTTC
TRBD2	.	TRBJ2-1	TRBV9	CASSVGSGGYNEQFF	TGTGCCAGCAGCGTAGGGTCGGGGGGATACAATGAGCAGTTCTTC
TRBD2	.	TRBJ2-7	TRBV18	CASSPRTSKGYEQYF	TGTGCCAGCTCACCTCGGACTAGCAAAGGATACGAGCAGTACTTC
.	few	TRBJ2-3	TRBV29-1	CSVESTDTQYF	TGCAGCGTTGAATCAACAGATACGCAGTATTTT
.	few	TRBJ1-2	TRBV6-6	CASSPRGQGPGYTF	TGTGCCAGCAGTCCCCGAGGACAAGGTCCTGGCTACACCTTC
TRBD1	.	TRBJ2-7	TRBV9	CASSSTGSYEQYF	TGTGCCAGCAGCTCGACAGGGAGCTACGAGCAGTACTTC
.	once	TRBJ1-5	TRBV5-4	CASSRGFDQPQHF	TGTGCCAGCAGCCGCGGCTTCGACCAGCCCCAGCATTTT
TRBD1	.	TRBJ2-5	TRBV6-1	CASSEGKGPGGLGETQYF	TGTGCCAGCAGTGAAGGGAAGGGACCAGGGGGCTTGGGGGAGACCCAGTACTTC
.	once	TRBJ2-7	TRBV18	CASSPSAMELGQYF	TGTGCCAGCTCACCTAGCGCCATGGAGCTGGGGCAGTACTTC
.	.	TRBJ1-4	TRBV18	CASSPPSVEKLFF	TGTGCCAGCTCACCTCCCAGCGTTGAAAAACTGTTTTTT
TRBD2	once	TRBJ2-2	TRBV5-6	CASSRPGTSGRWTGELFF	TGTGCCAGCAGCCGCCCCGGGACTAGCGGGAGATGGACCGGGGAGCTGTTTTTT
.	.	TRBJ2-7	TRBV2	CASSEDSHEQYF	TGTGCCAGCAGTGAAGACAGCCACGAGCAGTACTTC
TRBD1	few	TRBJ2-3	TRBV4-2	CASSQGTVYADTQYF	TGTGCCAGCAGCCAGGGGACAGTGTATGCGGATACGCAGTATTTT
.	once	TRBJ1-2	TRBV15	CATTKGGTGDGYTF	TGTGCCACCACCAAGGGAGGAACCGGGGATGGCTACACCTTC
.	once	TRBJ2-7	TRBV5-1	CASSSSSSFYEQYF	TGCGCCAGCAGCTCCTCTAGTAGCTTCTACGAGCAGTACTTC
.	.	TRBJ1-2	TRBV5-1	CASSLGQPANYGYTF	TGCGCCAGCAGCTTGGGACAACCAGCTAACTATGGCTACACCTTC
.	.	TRBJ1-4	TRBV19	CASGGDFREKLFF	TGTGCCAGCGGAGGGGATTTTCGGGAAAAACTGTTTTTT
TRBD1	.	TRBJ1-5	TRBV4-1	CASSLGTGGNQPQHF	TGCGCCAGCAGCCTCGGGACAGGGGGTAATCAGCCCCAGCATTTT
.	few	TRBJ2-1	TRBV30	CAWGGWAYNEQFF	TGTGCCTGGGGGGGCTGGGCCTACAATGAGCAGTTCTTC
TRBD1	few	TRBJ1-6	TRBV25-1	CASSRTSGQVYNSPLHF	TGTGCCAGCAGTCGGACCTCCGGACAGGTCTATAATTCACCCCTCCACTTT
TRBD1	few	TRBJ2-5	TRBV11-2	CASSLDPPGGEETQYF	TGTGCCAGCAGCTTAGATCCTCCAGGGGGCGAAGAGACCCAGTACTTC
TRBD1	few	TRBJ1-1	TRBV7-2	CASSHRTGAKRGEAFF	TGTGCCAGCAGCCACCGGACAGGAGCAAAAAGGGGTGAAGCTTTCTTT
.	.	TRBJ1-1	TRBV21-1	CARGLQAHSEAFF	TGTGCCAGAGGCCTTCAGGCACATTCTGAAGCTTTCTTT
.	.	TRBJ2-7	TRBV5-1	CASSFSGIIRHEQYF	TGCGCCAGCAGCTTTTCGGGTATCATCCGACACGAGCAGTACTTC
TRBD1	.	TRBJ1-1	TRBV27	CASRRQGGTEAFF	TGTGCCAGCAGGAGACAGGGGGGCACTGAAGCTTTCTTT